Below, 5 T cell receptor beta chains from the same sample are listed, as sequenced in a study of blood T cell repertoires in COVID-19. Using immunoSEQ multiplex PCR, the repertoire was profiled, and TCRdb retains in-frame clones only, with some absent. Of roughly 140,000 clones in the sample, around four fifths are singletons; the top ten hold approximately 2.7%. Sequenced input: peripheral blood. The receptors here all came from a woman aged 40 to 50 with active or convalescent COVID-19.

V gene TRBV7-9 combines with J gene TRBJ1-6; 11 nucleotides line up with TRBD1. The trim removed 6 bases at V and 10 bases at J, leaving 8 bases unmatched. Germline V gene sequence: CDR1 SEHNR, CDR2 FQNEAQ (reference sequence). This CDR3 is built from 15 residues. CDR3 nucleotides: TGTGCCAGCAGGGGTCCGGGACAGGGGGAATCACCCCTCCACTTT. This sequence encodes CASRGPGQGESPLHF.

This clone was observed once. The chain has TRBV13 and TRBJ1-4; D is undetermined. Germline V gene data show CDR1 as PRHDT and CDR2 as FYEKMQ (reference sequence). Trimming removed 4 bases at V and 2 bases at J, with 8 bases between. The CDR3 is 14 residues long. CDR3 DNA: TGTGCCAGCAGCTCCAGTTTGACTAATGAAAAACTGTTTTTT. Its translation: CASSSSLTNEKLFF. Together with reference TRBV13 and TRBJ1-4, the CDR3 gives the full variable domain: AAGVIQSPRHLIKEKRETATLKCYPIPRHDTVYWYQQGPGQDPQFLISFYEKMQSDKGSIPDRFSAQQFSDYHSELNMSSLELGDSALYFCASSSSLTNEKLFFGSGTQLSVL.

This rearrangement joins TRBV4-3 to TRBJ2-1; possibly TRBD2 for D (6 bases). With 4 bases removed from V and 7 bases from J, the gap between germline ends came to 11 bases. CDR1 is LGHNA, CDR2 YSLEER, per germline. This CDR3 region has 13 residues. CDR3 nucleotides: TGCGCCAGCAGCCGCGTTCGGGGGAATGAGCAGTTCTTC. This encodes CASSRVRGNEQFF.

The chain employs TRBV28 and TRBJ1-6, with 7 bases aligning to TRBD1. The CDR3 is made up of 16 amino acids. Germline CDR1 reads MDHEN; CDR2 reads SYDVKM. The junction had 8 bases not matched to a gene; V was cut back by 2 bases and J by 7 bases. The CDR3 DNA reads TGTGCCAGCAGTTTAAGTAGGCCAGGGGGAAATTCACCCCTCCACTTT. It translates to CASSLSRPGGNSPLHF.

The rearrangement joins TRBV7-2 to TRBJ2-5; possibly TRBD1 for D (5 bases). This CDR3 contains 14 residues. Trimming left V 2 bases short and J 5 bases short, with 12 bases between. Germline CDR1 SGHTA, CDR2 FQGNSA. DNA for the CDR3: TGTGCCAGCAGCTTATTGGGGCTGGGGGAGACCCAGTACTTC. Amino acid sequence: CASSLLGLGETQYF.